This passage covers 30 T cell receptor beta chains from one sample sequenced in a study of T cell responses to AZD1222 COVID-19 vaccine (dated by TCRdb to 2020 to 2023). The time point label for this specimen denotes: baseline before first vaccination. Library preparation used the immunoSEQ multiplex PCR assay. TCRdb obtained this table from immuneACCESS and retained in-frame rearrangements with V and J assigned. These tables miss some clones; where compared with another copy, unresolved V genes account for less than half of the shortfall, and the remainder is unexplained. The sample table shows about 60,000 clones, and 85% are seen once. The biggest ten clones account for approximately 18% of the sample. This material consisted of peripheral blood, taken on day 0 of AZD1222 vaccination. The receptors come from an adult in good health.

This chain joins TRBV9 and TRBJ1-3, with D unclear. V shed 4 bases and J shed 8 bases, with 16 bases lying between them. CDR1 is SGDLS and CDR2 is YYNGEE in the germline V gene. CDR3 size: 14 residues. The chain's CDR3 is CASSYEGSDHTIYF. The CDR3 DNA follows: TGTGCCAGCAGCTACGAGGGCAGCGATCACACCATATATTTT.

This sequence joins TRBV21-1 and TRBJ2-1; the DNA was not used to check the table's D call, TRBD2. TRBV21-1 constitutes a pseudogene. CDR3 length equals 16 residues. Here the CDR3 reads CASSLERGASLGEQFF. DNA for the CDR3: TGTGCCAGCAGCCTTGAGCGGGGGGCGAGTCTAGGCGAGCAGTTCTTC.

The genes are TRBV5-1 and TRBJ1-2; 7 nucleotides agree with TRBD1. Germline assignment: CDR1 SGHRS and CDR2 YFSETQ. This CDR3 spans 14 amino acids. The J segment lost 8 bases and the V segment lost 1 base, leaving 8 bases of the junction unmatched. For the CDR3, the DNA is TGCGCCAGCAGCTTGACATCTGACAGGGCGGGCTACACCTTC. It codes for CASSLTSDRAGYTF.

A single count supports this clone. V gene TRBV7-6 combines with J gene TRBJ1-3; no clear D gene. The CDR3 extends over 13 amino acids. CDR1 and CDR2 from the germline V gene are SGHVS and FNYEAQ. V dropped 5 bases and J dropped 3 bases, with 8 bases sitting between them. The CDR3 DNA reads TGTGCCAGCAGCCCGGGATATGGAAACACCATATATTTT. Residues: CASSPGYGNTIYF.

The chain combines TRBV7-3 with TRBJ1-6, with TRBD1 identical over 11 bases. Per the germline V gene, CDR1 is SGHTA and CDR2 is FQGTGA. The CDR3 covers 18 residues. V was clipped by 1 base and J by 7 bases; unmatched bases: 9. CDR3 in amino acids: CASSLRASGTGGNSPLHF. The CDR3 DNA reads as TGTGCCAGCAGCTTAAGAGCCTCCGGGACAGGGGGAAATTCACCCCTCCACTTT.

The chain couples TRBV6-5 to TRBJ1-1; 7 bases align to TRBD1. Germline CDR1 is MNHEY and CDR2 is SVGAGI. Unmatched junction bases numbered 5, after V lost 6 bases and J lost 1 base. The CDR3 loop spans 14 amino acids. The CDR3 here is CASSLRGGNTEAFF. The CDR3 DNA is TGTGCCAGCAGCCTCAGGGGGGGGAACACTGAAGCTTTCTTT.

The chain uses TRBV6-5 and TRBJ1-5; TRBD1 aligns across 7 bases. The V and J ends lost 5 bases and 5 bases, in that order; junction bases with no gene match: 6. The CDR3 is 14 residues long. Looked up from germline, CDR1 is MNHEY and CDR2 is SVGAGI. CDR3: CASSPYRGHQPQHF. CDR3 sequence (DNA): TGTGCCAGCAGTCCCTACAGGGGCCATCAGCCCCAGCATTTT.

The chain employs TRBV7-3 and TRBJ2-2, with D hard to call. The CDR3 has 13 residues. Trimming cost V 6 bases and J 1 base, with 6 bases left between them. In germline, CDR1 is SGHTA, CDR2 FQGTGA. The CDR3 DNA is TGTGCCAGCAGACACAAGAACACCGGGGAGCTGTTTTTT. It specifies CASRHKNTGELFF.

The CDR3 nucleotides are TGTGCCACCAGCAGAGTCCAGGGGGCGCAACTCGAGCAGTACTTC. Protein product: CATSRVQGAQLEQYF. The chain recombines TRBV15 with TRBJ2-7, with TRBD1 matching 8 bases. This CDR3 is built from 15 residues. V shed 1 base, J shed 6 bases, and the junction held 8 bases outside the gene matches. Germline CDR1 and CDR2: LNHNV and YYDKDF (reference sequence).

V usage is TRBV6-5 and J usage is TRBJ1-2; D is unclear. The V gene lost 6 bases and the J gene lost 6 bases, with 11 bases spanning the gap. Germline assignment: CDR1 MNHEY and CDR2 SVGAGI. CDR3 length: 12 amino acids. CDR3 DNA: TGTGCCAGCAGCCACGTGGCTAATGGCTACACCTTC. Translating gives CASSHVANGYTF.

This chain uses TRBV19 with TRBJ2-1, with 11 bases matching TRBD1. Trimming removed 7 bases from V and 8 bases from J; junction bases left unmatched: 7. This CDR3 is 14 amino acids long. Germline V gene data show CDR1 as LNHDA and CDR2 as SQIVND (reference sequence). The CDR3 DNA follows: TGTGCCAGTACCCGGGACAGGGGGAAGGATGAGCAGTTCTTC. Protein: CASTRDRGKDEQFF.

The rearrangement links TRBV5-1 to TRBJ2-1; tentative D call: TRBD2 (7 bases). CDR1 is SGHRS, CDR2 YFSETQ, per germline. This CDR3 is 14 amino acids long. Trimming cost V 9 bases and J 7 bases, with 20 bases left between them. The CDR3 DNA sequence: TGCGCCACCGGGCCGGGGGGCTTGGGTAATGAGCAGTTCTTC. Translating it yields CATGPGGLGNEQFF. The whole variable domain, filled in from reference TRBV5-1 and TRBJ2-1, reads KAGVTQTPRYLIKTRGQQVTLSCSPISGHRSVSWYQQTPGQGLQFLFEYFSETQRNKGNFPGRFSGRQFSNSRSEMNVSTLELGDSALYLCATGPGGLGNEQFFGPGTRLTVL.

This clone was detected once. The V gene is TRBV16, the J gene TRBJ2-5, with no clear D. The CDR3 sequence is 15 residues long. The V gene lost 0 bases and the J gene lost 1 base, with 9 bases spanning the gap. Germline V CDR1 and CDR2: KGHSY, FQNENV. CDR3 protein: CASSQSVTLQETQYF. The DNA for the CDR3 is TGTGCCAGCAGCCAATCCGTGACCCTCCAAGAGACCCAGTACTTC.

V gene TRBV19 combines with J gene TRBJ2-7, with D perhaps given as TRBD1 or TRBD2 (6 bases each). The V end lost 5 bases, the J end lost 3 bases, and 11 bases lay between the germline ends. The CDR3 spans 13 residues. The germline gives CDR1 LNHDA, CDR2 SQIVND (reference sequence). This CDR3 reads CASSVGGHYEQYF. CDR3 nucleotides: TGTGCCAGTAGTGTCGGGGGACACTACGAGCAGTACTTC. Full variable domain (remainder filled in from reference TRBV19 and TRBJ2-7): DGGITQSPKYLFRKEGQNVTLSCEQNLNHDAMYWYRQDPGQGLRLIYYSQIVNDFQKGDIAEGYSVSREKKESFPLTVTSAQKNPTAFYLCASSVGGHYEQYFGPGTRLTVT.

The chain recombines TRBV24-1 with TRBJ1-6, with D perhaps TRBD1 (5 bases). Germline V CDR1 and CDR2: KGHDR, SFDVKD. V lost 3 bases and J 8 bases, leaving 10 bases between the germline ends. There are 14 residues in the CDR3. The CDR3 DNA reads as TGTGCCACCAGTGATGTCAGGGAGGATTCACCCCTCCACTTT. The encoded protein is CATSDVREDSPLHF.

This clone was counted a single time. CDR3 DNA sequence: TGTGCCAGCAGCCGATTCGAGGGGGAGACCCAGTACTTC. This encodes CASSRFEGETQYF. The J gene is TRBJ2-5, the V gene TRBV6-5; D assignment may be TRBD1 or TRBD2 (5 bases each). V gave up 6 bases and J gave up 5 bases, with 13 bases separating them. The CDR3 loop spans 13 amino acids. The germline CDR1 and CDR2 sequences are MNHEY and SVGAGI.

The CDR3 nucleotides read TGTGCCAGCAGTGTAGGACAGGGGGCCGCTGAAGCTTTCTTT. As protein: CASSVGQGAAEAFF. The chain couples TRBV2 to TRBJ1-1; 11 nucleotides match TRBD1. The CDR3 extends over 14 amino acids. The V and J ends lost 4 bases and 6 bases, in that order; junction bases with no gene match: 4. Germline V lookup: CDR1 SNHLY, CDR2 FYNNEI.

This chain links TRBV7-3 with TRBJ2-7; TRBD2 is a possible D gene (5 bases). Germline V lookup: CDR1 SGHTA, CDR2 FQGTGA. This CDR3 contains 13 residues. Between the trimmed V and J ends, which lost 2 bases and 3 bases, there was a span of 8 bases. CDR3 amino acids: CASSLWSGYEQYF. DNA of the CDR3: TGTGCCAGCAGCTTATGGAGCGGCTACGAGCAGTACTTC.

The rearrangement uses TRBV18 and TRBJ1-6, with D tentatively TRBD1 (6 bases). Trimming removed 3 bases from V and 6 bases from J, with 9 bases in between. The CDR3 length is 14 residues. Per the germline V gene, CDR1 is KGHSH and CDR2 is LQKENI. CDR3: CASSPDSANSPLHF. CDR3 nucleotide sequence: TGTGCCAGCTCACCGGACAGTGCTAATTCACCCCTCCACTTT.

CDR3 loop: CASSKAPSGNTDTQYF. The CDR3 DNA reads as TGTGCCAGCAGCAAAGCCCCTAGCGGAAACACAGATACGCAGTATTTT. The chain carries TRBV21-1 and TRBJ2-3; the table's D call, TRBD2, was not checked against the DNA. TRBV21-1 is annotated as a pseudogene. The CDR3 runs 16 residues.

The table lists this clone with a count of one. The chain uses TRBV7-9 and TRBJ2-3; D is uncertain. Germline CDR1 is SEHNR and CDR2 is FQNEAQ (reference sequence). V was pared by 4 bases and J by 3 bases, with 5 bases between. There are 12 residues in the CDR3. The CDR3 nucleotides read TGTGCCAGCAGCTCATATACAGATACGCAGTATTTT. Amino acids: CASSSYTDTQYF.

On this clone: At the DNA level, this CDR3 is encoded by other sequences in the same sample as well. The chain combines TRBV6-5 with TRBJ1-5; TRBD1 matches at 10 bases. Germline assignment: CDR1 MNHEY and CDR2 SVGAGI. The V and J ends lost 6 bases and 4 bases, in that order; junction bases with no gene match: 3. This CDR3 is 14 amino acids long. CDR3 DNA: TGTGCCAGCAGCCTGGGACAGGGGAATCAGCCCCAGCATTTT. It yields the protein CASSLGQGNQPQHF.

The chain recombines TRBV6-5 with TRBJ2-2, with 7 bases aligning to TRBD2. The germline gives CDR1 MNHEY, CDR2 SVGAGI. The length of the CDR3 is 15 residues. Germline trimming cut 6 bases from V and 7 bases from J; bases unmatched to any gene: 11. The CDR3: CASRTTSTGGGELFF. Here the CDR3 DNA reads TGTGCCAGCAGGACCACTAGCACGGGAGGCGGGGAGCTGTTTTTT.

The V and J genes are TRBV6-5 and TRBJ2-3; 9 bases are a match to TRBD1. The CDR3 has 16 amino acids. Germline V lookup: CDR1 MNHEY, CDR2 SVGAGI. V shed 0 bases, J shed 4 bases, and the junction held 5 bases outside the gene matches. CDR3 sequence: CASSYSRTGAPDTQYF. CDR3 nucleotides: TGTGCCAGCAGTTACTCGAGGACAGGGGCACCAGATACGCAGTATTTT.

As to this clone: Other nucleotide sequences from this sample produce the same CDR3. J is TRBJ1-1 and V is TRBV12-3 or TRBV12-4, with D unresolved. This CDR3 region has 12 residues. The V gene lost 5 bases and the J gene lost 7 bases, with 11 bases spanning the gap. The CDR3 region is CASSLPRSEAFF. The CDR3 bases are TGTGCCAGCAGTCTACCCCGAAGTGAAGCTTTCTTT.

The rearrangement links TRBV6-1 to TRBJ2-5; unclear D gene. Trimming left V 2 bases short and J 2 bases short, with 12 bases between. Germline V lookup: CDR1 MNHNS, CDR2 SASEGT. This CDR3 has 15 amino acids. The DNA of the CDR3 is TGTGCCAGCAGTGAAACGTGGCAGGAACAAGAGACCCAGTACTTC. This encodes CASSETWQEQETQYF.

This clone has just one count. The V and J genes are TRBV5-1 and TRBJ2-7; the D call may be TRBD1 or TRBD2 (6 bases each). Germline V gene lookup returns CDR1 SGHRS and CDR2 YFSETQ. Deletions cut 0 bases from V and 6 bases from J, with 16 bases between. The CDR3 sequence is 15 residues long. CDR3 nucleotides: TGCGCCAGCAGCTTGGCACCGGGGGCTATGTCCGAGCAGTACTTC. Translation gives CASSLAPGAMSEQYF.

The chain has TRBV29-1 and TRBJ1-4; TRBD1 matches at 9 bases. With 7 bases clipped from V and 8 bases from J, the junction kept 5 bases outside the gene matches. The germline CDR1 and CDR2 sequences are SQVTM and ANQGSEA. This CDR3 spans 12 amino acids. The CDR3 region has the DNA TGCAGCGCCTCGACAGGGGGGGAAAAACTGTTTTTT. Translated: CSASTGGEKLFF.

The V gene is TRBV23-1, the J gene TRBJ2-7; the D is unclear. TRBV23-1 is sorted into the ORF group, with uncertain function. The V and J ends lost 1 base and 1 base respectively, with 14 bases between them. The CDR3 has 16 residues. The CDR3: CASSQFSGGSSYEQYF. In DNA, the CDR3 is TGCGCCAGCAGTCAATTCTCGGGCGGATCGTCCTACGAGCAGTACTTC.

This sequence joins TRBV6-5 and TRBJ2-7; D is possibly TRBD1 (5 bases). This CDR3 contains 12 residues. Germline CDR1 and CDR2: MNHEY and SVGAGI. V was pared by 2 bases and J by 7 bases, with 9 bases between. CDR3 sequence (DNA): TGTGCCAGCAGTTACCAGGGTGGGGAGCAGTACTTC. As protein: CASSYQGGEQYF.